These 8 T cell receptor beta chains share one sample of origin, sequenced in a study of cytomegalovirus exposure and HLA in healthy donors. PCR employed 60 Vbeta and 13 Jbeta primers. Profiling relied on immunoSEQ multiplex PCR, and the TCRdb table lists in-frame clones only, not all of them. The data contain around 300,000 clones, around two thirds of them seen just once; the ten biggest clones take up 2% to 2.5%. Input material: PBMCs. All receptors come from a female donor in good health and CMV-seronegative.

The gene calls are TRBV7-3 and TRBJ2-7; 10 bases map to TRBD2. The CDR3 is made up of 16 amino acids. V lost 5 bases to trimming and J lost 2 bases; unmatched junction nucleotides: 9. Germline V gene lookup returns CDR1 SGHTA and CDR2 FQGTGA. For the CDR3, the DNA is TGTGCCAGCAGCCCGGCTTCTAGCGGGGGCCCCTACGAGCAGTACTTC. This translates into CASSPASSGGPYEQYF.

The J gene is TRBJ1-5, the V gene TRBV10-3, with no clear D. This CDR3 contains 14 residues. Deletions cut 2 bases from V and 5 bases from J, with 10 bases between. CDR1 and CDR2 (germline): ENHRY, SYGVKD. DNA for the CDR3: TGTGCCATCAGTGAGATTCCGGGAGATCAGCCCCAGCATTTT. Amino acids: CAISEIPGDQPQHF.

The chain is built from TRBV9 and TRBJ2-1; the match to TRBD1 covers 8 bases. The ends lost 0 bases at V and 6 bases at J; junction bases unmatched: 5. The CDR3 is made up of 15 amino acids. CDR1 and CDR2 (germline): SGDLS, YYNGEE. CDR3 nucleotides: TGTGCCAGCAGCGTAGGACAGGGGAGTCTCAATGAGCAGTTCTTC. This encodes CASSVGQGSLNEQFF.

This clone was detected a few times. The CDR3 DNA follows: TGTGCCTGGAGTCTCAACAGGGGATATGGCTACACCTTC. Protein: CAWSLNRGYGYTF. The chain recombines TRBV30 with TRBJ1-2; 7 bases line up with TRBD1. The junction had 5 bases not matched to a gene; V was cut back by 2 bases and J by 5 bases. The germline gives CDR1 GTSNPN, CDR2 SVGIG (reference sequence). The CDR3 extends over 13 amino acids.

J is TRBJ2-4 and V is TRBV2; 9 positions agree with TRBD1. Germline V gene sequence: CDR1 SNHLY, CDR2 FYNNEI. V was pared by 5 bases and J by 8 bases, with 7 bases of the junction left unmatched. The CDR3 length is 14 residues. CDR3 in amino acids: CASSNEGQGDIQYF. CDR3 nucleotide sequence: TGTGCCAGCAGTAACGAGGGACAGGGTGACATTCAGTACTTC.

CDR3 amino acids: CASRGGAEQYF. The CDR3 DNA follows: TGTGCCAGCAGGGGAGGAGCCGAGCAGTACTTC. The chain is built from TRBV7-9 and TRBJ2-7; a weak D match, TRBD2 (6 bases). Trimming pared 6 bases from V and 6 bases from J, leaving 9 bases between. The CDR3 extends over 11 amino acids. CDR1 and CDR2 from the germline V gene are SEHNR and FQNEAQ (reference sequence).

The chain employs TRBV6-1 and TRBJ2-4; 7 positions agree with TRBD1. This CDR3 contains 15 residues. V was clipped by 3 bases and J by 9 bases; unmatched bases: 11. Germline V gene sequence: CDR1 MNHNS, CDR2 SASEGT. The CDR3 DNA follows: TGTGCCAGCAGTGAGGACAGGTACCCCGCCGGCATTCAGTACTTC. It codes for CASSEDRYPAGIQYF.

This chain uses TRBV4-1 with TRBJ1-4; D uncertain. Germline V gene lookup returns CDR1 MGHRA and CDR2 YSYEKL. V lost 0 bases, J lost 0 bases, and 5 bases lay in between. This CDR3 is built from 15 residues. The CDR3 DNA reads TGCGCCAGCAGCCAAGATCCTGCAACTAATGAAAAACTGTTTTTT. As protein: CASSQDPATNEKLFF.